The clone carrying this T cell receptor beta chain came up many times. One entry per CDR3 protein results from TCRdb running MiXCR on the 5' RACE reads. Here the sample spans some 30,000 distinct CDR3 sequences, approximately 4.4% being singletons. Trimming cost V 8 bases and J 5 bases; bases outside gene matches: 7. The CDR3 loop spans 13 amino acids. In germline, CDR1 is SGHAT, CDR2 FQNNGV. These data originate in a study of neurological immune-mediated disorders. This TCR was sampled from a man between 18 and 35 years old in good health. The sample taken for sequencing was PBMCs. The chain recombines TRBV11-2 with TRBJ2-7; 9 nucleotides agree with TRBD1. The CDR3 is CASGRDRADEQYF. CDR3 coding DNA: TGTGCCAGCGGACGGGACAGGGCAGACGAGCAGTACTTC. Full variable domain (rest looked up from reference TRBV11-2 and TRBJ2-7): EAGVAQSPRYKIIEKRQSVAFWCNPISGHATLYWYQQILGQGPKLLIQFQNNGVVDDSQLPKDRFSAERLKGVDSTLKIQPAKLEDSAVYLCASGRDRADEQYFGPGTRLTVT.